This T cell receptor beta chain stems from a study of blood T cell repertoires in COVID-19. Trimming shortened V by 4 bases and J by 7 bases, and 16 bases separated the two germline ends. CDR1 and CDR2 from the germline V gene are MNHEY and SMNVEV (reference sequence). The CDR3 contains 15 residues. Using immunoSEQ multiplex PCR, the repertoire was profiled, and TCRdb retains in-frame clones only, with some absent. The sample contains hundreds of thousands of clones, roughly 85% of which appear only once. This rearrangement joins TRBV27 to TRBJ1-4; D is possibly TRBD1 (6 bases). This TCR came from a woman in her fifties or sixties who had recovered from COVID-19. The sample taken for sequencing was PBMCs or T cells enriched from blood (not recorded which). The CDR3 DNA follows: TGTGCCAGCAGTTCACAGGGAGGGGGGTTTGAAAAACTGTTTTTT. It codes for CASSSQGGGFEKLFF.